The 2 T cell receptor beta chains in this list originate from one sample, sequenced in a study of shared clonotypes between healthy human individuals. Measured with immunoSEQ multiplex PCR; TCRdb has only the in-frame clones, and not every one. The repertoire holds some 530,000 clones, around 73% seen once, with more than 10% in the top ten. Specimen: PBMCs. Receptors were obtained from a woman aged 40 to 50 in good health. Some clones in this sample may be carry-over from other donors' samples.

The rearrangement joins TRBV30 to TRBJ1-4; 11 bases line up with TRBD1. The V gene end was trimmed by 2 bases and the J gene end by 8 bases; junction bases not matched to a gene: 4. The CDR3 totals 14 residues. Per the germline V gene, CDR1 is GTSNPN and CDR2 is SVGIG (reference sequence). The CDR3 DNA reads TGTGCCTGGAGTCCCGGGACAGGGGGGGAAAAACTGTTTTTT. Its protein product is CAWSPGTGGEKLFF.

In this sample, this clone turned up once. The CDR3 coding sequence is TGCGCCAGCAGTGCCCCCATTCGGACACCCTCCTACGAGCAGTACTTC. Its translation: CASSAPIRTPSYEQYF. This chain connects TRBV10-2 to TRBJ2-7; a weak D match, TRBD1 (5 bases). Trimming left V 4 bases short and J 0 bases short, with 16 bases between. Per germline, CDR1 WSHSY and CDR2 SAAADI. The CDR3 contains 16 residues.